Below, 4 T cell receptor beta chains from the same sample are listed, as sequenced in a study of graft-versus-host responses after intestinal transplantation. No antigen has been assigned to these receptors. TCRdb's table, derived via immunoSEQ multiplex PCR, lists solely in-frame clones and lacks some. Of 77,000 or so clones in the sample, roughly 94% were seen once. Sample: unstimulated CD8+ T cells sorted from spleen or lymph node cells, taken before intestinal transplant. These receptors all come from a human donor who received an intestinal transplant.

The CDR3 region has the DNA TGTGCCACCACAGTTTATGGCGGGACGGGGTACGAGCAGTACTTC. This encodes CATTVYGGTGYEQYF. V is TRBV27 and J is TRBJ2-7; tentatively, D is TRBD2 (6 bases). This CDR3 has 15 residues. The germline V and J ends were trimmed by 10 bases and 4 bases, with 23 bases remaining between them. Per the germline V gene, CDR1 is MNHEY and CDR2 is SMNVEV (reference sequence).

This chain links TRBV7-2 with TRBJ2-4; 7 nucleotides line up with TRBD2. The CDR3 totals 16 residues. Germline CDR1 is SGHTA and CDR2 is FQGNSA. Trimming took 7 bases from V and 0 from J; bases not matched to a gene: 9. In nucleotides, the CDR3 is TGTGCCAGCACCCAACGGGGGGTTCTAGCCAAAAACATTCAGTACTTC. Translation: CASTQRGVLAKNIQYF.

CDR3 coding DNA: TGTGCCAGCAGGCTAGGGACAGGGATGGACAATGAGCAGTTCTTC. Protein: CASRLGTGMDNEQFF. This sequence joins TRBV7-9 and TRBJ2-1, with 9 nucleotides matching TRBD1. The CDR3 is 15 residues long. Per germline, CDR1 SEHNR and CDR2 FQNEAQ (reference sequence). Trimming cost V 6 bases and J 5 bases; bases outside gene matches: 8. The variable domain in full, with the rest retrieved from reference TRBV7-9 and TRBJ2-1, is DTGVSQNPRHKITKRGQNVTFRCDPISEHNRLYWYRQTLGQGPEFLTYFQNEAQLEKSRLLSDRFSAERPKGSFSTLEIQRTEQGDSAMYLCASRLGTGMDNEQFFGPGTRLTVL.

The chain is built from TRBV4-1 and TRBJ2-5; D could derive from TRBD1 or TRBD2 (7 bases each). In germline, CDR1 is MGHRA, CDR2 YSYEKL. Trimming removed 1 base from V and 7 bases from J, with 28 bases in between. The CDR3 is made up of 19 amino acids. CDR3 in DNA: TGCGCCAGCAGCCAAGTTGATATCGTCGGTCCGACAGGGAGGGTGACCCAGTACTTC. It specifies CASSQVDIVGPTGRVTQYF.